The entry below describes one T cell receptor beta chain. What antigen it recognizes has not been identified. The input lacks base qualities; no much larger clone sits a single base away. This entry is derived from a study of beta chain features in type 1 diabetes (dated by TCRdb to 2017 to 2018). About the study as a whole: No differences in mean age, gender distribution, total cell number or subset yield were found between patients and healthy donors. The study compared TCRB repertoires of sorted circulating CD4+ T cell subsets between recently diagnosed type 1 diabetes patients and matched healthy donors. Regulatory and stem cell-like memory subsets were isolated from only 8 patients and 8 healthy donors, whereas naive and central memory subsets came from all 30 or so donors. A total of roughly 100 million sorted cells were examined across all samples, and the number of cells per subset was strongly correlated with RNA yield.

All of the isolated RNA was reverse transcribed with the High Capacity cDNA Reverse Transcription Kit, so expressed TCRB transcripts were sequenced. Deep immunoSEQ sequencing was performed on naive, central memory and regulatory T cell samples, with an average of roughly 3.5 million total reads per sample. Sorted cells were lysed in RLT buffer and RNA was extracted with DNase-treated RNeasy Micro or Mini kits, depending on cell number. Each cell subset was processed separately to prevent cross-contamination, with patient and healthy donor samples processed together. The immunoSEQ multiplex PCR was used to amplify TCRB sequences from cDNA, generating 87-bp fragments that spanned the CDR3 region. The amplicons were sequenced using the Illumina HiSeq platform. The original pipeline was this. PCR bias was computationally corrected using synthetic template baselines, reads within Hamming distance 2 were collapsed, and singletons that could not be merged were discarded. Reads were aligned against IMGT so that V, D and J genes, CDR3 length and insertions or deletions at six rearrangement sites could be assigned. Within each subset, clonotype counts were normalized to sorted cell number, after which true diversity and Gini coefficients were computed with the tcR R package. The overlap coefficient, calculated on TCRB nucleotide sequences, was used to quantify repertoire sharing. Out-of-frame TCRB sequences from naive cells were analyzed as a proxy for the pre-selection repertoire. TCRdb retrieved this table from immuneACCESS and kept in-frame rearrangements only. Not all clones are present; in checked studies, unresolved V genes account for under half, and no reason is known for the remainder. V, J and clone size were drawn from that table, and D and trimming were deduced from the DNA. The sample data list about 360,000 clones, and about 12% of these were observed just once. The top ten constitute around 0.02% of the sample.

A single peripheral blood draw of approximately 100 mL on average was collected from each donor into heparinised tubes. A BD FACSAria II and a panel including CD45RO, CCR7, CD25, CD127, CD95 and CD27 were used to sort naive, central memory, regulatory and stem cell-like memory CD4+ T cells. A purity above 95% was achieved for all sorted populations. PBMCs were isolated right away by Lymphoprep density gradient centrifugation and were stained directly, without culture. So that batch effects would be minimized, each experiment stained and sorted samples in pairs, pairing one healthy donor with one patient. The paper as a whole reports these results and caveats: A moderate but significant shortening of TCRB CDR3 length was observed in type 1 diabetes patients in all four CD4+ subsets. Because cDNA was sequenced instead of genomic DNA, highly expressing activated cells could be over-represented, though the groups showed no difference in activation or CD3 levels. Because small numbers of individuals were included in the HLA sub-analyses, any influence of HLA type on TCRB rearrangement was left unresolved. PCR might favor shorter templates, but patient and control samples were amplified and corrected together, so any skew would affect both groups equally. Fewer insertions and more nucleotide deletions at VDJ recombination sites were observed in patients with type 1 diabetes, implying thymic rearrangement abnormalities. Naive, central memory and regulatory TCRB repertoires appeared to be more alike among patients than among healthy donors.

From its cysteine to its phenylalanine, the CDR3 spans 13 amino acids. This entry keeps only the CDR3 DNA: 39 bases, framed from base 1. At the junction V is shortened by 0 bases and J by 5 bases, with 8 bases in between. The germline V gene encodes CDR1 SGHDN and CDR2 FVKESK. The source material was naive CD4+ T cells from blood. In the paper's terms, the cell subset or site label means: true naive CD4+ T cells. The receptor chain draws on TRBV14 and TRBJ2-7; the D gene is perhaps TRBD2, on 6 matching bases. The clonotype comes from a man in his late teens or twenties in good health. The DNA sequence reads TGTGCCAGCAGCCAAGAGCAGCGGGACGAGCAGTACTTC. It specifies CASSQEQRDEQYF.